These 9 T cell receptor beta chains came from one sample sequenced in a study of T cell changes during pregnancy in multiple sclerosis. TCRdb's table, derived via immunoSEQ multiplex PCR, lists solely in-frame clones and lacks some. The repertoire includes fewer than 60,000 clones, 95% of them detected once, and around 6.4% sits in the top ten. The sequenced sample was CD8+ T cells from peripheral blood mononuclear cells, obtained in the first trimester of pregnancy. The origin of the receptors is a female donor with multiple sclerosis, enrolled in a pregnancy study.

The rearrangement links TRBV7-2 to TRBJ2-7; perhaps TRBD2 as D (7 bases). This CDR3 region has 15 residues. V lost 1 base and J lost 4, with 14 bases in between. Per the germline V gene, CDR1 is SGHTA and CDR2 is FQGNSA. CDR3 residues: CASSLGGGPRYEQYF. The CDR3 region has the DNA TGTGCCAGCAGCTTAGGGGGGGGGCCGCGATACGAGCAGTACTTC.

The gene calls are TRBV4-2 and TRBJ2-2; 7 nucleotides agree with TRBD2. The CDR3 extends over 14 amino acids. V shed 6 bases and J 1 base; nucleotides not matched to a gene: 2. Per germline, CDR1 LGHNA and CDR2 YNFKEQ. In DNA form, the CDR3 reads TGTGCCAGCAGTCTAGCGGAGAACACCGGGGAGCTGTTTTTT. It yields the protein CASSLAENTGELFF.

The chain recombines TRBV7-9 with TRBJ1-2; 8 bases are shared with TRBD1. V dropped 1 base and J dropped 3; count of bases not matched to a gene: 10. CDR3 length equals 17 residues. Germline-derived CDR1 and CDR2 are SEHNR and FQNEAQ (reference sequence). The CDR3 spells CASSLEGVTGVDYGYTF. In DNA form, the CDR3 reads TGTGCCAGCAGCTTAGAGGGAGTGACAGGGGTGGACTATGGCTACACCTTC.

The chain employs TRBV9 and TRBJ2-2; the match to TRBD1 covers 7 bases. Losses at the gene ends were 1 base for V and 2 bases for J; bases not matched to a gene: 11. Germline V gene lookup returns CDR1 SGDLS and CDR2 YYNGEE. The CDR3 loop spans 18 amino acids. CDR3 nucleotide sequence: TGTGCCAGCAGCGTATCGAGACAGGGCGCGCTTAACACCGGGGAGCTGTTTTTT. Translation gives CASSVSRQGALNTGELFF.

The rearrangement links TRBV7-9 to TRBJ1-4, with D possibly being TRBD1 (6 bases). CDR3 length: 15 amino acids. V gave up 5 bases and J gave up 3 bases, with 13 bases separating them. CDR1 is SEHNR, CDR2 FQNEAQ, per germline (reference sequence). CDR3 in DNA: TGTGCCAGCAGCACCGGGACATCACCTAATGAAAAACTGTTTTTT. Its protein is CASSTGTSPNEKLFF.

The chain employs TRBV9 and TRBJ2-3; D perhaps matches TRBD2 (5 bases). Germline V gene lookup returns CDR1 SGDLS and CDR2 YYNGEE. This CDR3 is 14 amino acids long. Between the trimmed V and J ends, which lost 0 bases and 4 bases, there was a span of 9 bases. CDR3 in amino acids: CASSVVSGADTQYF. In DNA form, the CDR3 reads TGTGCCAGCAGCGTAGTGAGCGGTGCAGATACGCAGTATTTT.

Concerning this clone: The junction and the germline gene differ at one end; a read error may be behind it. The rearrangement joins TRBV4-2 to TRBJ2-7; 7 bases align to TRBD1. The germline V gene encodes CDR1 LGHNA and CDR2 YNFKEQ. CDR3 length: 12 residues. The CDR3 protein is CASSQDTGTAVF. For the CDR3, the DNA is TGTGCCAGCAGCCAGGACACCGGGACAGCGGTCTTC.

J is TRBJ2-1 and V is TRBV29-1; 7 positions match TRBD1. The germline gives CDR1 SQVTM, CDR2 ANQGSEA. The length of the CDR3 is 13 residues. Trimming removed 5 bases from V and 4 bases from J; junction bases left unmatched: 5. CDR3 sequence (DNA): TGCAGCGTTAGGACAGGAGGTTACAATGAGCAGTTCTTC. This encodes CSVRTGGYNEQFF.

The chain joins TRBV7-2 to TRBJ1-1; D is possibly TRBD1 (5 bases). Germline V gene sequence: CDR1 SGHTA, CDR2 FQGNSA. V was pared by 6 bases and J by 2 bases, with 13 bases between. This CDR3 has 14 residues. This chain's CDR3 is CASRPGLRNTEAFF. CDR3 in DNA: TGTGCCAGCAGACCGGGACTGCGCAACACTGAAGCTTTCTTT.